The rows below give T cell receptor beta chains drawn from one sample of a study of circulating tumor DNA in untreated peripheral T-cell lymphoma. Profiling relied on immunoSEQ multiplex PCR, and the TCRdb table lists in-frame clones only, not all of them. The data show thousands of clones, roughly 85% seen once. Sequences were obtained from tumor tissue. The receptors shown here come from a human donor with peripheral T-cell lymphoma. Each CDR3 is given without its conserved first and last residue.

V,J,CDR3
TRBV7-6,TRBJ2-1,ASSPGTSGAYNEQF
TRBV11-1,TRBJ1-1,ASSPWGERMNTEAF
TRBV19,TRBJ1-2,ASSIGVDYGYT
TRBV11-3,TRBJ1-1,ASSAPLGGLHTEAF
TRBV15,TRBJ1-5,ATSRTTSNNQPQH
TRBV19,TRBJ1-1,ASSMGLNTEAF
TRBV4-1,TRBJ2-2,ASSQDAGPTGELF
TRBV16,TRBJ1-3,ASSQWDGGNTIY
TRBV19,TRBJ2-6,ASSPGSGANVLT
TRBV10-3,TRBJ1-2,AISESDRVANYGYT
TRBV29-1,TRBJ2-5,SVQGQAQETQY
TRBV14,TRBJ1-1,ASSLTAVGTEAF
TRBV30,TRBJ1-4,AWSFPGTGEEKLF
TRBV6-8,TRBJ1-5,ASSYHRDRGGNQPQH
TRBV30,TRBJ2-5,AWRLGTETQY
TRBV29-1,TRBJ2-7,SASGQSYEQY
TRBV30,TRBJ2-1,AWDNRLPYNEQF
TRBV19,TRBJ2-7,ASSARDIEGYEQY
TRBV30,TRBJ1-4,AWRGTGSTNEKLF
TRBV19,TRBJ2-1,ASSLEGYNEQF
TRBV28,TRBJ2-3,ASSSLPRPDTQY
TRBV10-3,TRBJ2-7,AISESTGSYEQY
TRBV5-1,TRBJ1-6,ASSLTLSGTDDNSPLH
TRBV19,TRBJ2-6,ASSIGTGHLSGANVLT
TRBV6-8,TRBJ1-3,ASSLQGDTIY
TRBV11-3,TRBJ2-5,ASSQGTDSFQETQY
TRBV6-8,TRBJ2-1,ASNYLAGQNEQF
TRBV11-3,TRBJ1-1,ASSSGSLNTEAF
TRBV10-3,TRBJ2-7,AISESSVGYEQY
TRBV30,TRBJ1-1,ASNRDIMNTEAF
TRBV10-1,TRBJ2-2,ASSEFKDSNTGELF
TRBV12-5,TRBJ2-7,ASGFIDSQAYEQY
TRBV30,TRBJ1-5,AWSGDVNQLQH
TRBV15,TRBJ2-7,ATSRAQDSYEQY
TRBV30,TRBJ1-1,AWTEEGYTEAF
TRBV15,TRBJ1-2,ATSRDGGQANYGYT
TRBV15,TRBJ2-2,ATSRATGYKAGELF
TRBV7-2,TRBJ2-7,ASSRRDSSYEQY
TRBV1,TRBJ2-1,ASSRTSDNINEQF
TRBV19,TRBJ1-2,ASSRQPPSYGYT
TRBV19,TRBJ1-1,ASKLGWGSTEAF
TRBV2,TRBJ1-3,ASSDPGSSGNTIY
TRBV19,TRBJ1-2,ASSINDYGYT
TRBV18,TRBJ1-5,ASSPEGNQPQH
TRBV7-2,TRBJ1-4,ASSFPEGVDEKLF
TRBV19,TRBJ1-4,ASSVHNEKLF
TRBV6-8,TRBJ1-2,ASSYGLGAGDYGYT
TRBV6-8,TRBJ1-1,ASSYRAGEVETEAF
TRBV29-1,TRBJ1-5,SVSEPYSNQPQH
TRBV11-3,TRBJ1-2,ASSTGQNLLDGYT
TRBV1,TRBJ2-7,ASSQTLYGYEQY
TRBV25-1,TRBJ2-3,ASSEILAGNTDTQY
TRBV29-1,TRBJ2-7,SVERGQGASYEQY